The 18 T cell receptor beta chains presented below share a single source sample, sequenced in a study of regulatory T cells in long-lasting Graves disease. The authors built TCR beta libraries using iRepertoire HTBI primers and Arm-PCR of CDR3 regions. TCRdb reprocessed the multiplex PCR reads with MiXCR, giving one entry per CDR3 protein. The sample lists about 320,000 distinct CDR3 sequences; roughly 18% were seen once. The sample's time point: newly diagnosed GD, antithyroid drugs for less than 3 months. Making the TCR library involved RNA that had been extracted from PBMCs. This specimen was peripheral blood mononuclear cells (PBMCs), taken at new diagnosis, from a patient treated with antithyroid drugs. All receptors come from a female donor with Graves disease.

This clonotype showed up many times. V usage is TRBV28 and J usage is TRBJ2-2; TRBD1 or TRBD2 may be the D gene (5 bases each). The germline V gene encodes CDR1 MDHEN and CDR2 SYDVKM. Trimming took off 10 bases at V and 0 bases at J, with 18 bases between the two ends. This CDR3 is built from 16 residues. The CDR3 nucleotides read TGTGCCATATCTCCGGGACCGATAACGAACACCGGGGAGCTGTTTTTT. Translation gives CAISPGPITNTGELFF.

Ten or more counts support this clonotype. The V gene is TRBV28, the J gene TRBJ1-4, with 9 bases fitting TRBD1. The V and J ends lost 2 bases and 6 bases, in that order; junction bases with no gene match: 4. Germline V gene data show CDR1 as MDHEN and CDR2 as SYDVKM. The CDR3 is made up of 15 amino acids. DNA of the CDR3: TGTGCCAGCAGTTTAGGGGGGACAGGGCATGAAAAACTGTTTTTT. It yields the protein CASSLGGTGHEKLFF.

This clonotype was seen ten or more times. This chain joins TRBV28 and TRBJ2-7; D might be TRBD1 or TRBD2, each matching 5 bases. This CDR3 region has 14 residues. Germline CDR1 reads MDHEN; CDR2 reads SYDVKM. V gave up 5 bases and J gave up 1 base, with 12 bases separating them. The CDR3 bases are TGTGCCAGCAGTGTCCCAGGGACGTCCTACGAGCAGTACTTC. It is translated as CASSVPGTSYEQYF. Together with reference TRBV28 and TRBJ2-7, the CDR3 gives the full variable domain: DVKVTQSSRYLVKRTGEKVFLECVQDMDHENMFWYRQDPGLGLRLIYFSYDVKMKEKGDIPEGYSVSREKKERFSLILESASTNQTSMYLCASSVPGTSYEQYFGPGTRLTVT.

This clonotype was recorded many times. This chain joins TRBV12-3 or TRBV12-4 and TRBJ1-4; D not certain. V was shortened by 11 bases and J by 2 bases, with 9 bases between the two germline ends. The CDR3 has 12 residues. The CDR3 DNA reads as TGTGCCTCTTTGGGCACTAATGAAAAACTGTTTTTT. This codes for CASLGTNEKLFF.

Many counts were recorded for this clonotype. This chain connects TRBV6-1 to TRBJ1-2, with D perhaps matching TRBD1 (6 bases). The CDR3 totals 15 residues. From germline, CDR1 is MNHNS and CDR2 SASEGT. Trimming stripped 6 bases from V and 1 base from J, with 15 bases between. The CDR3 DNA reads as TGTGCCAGCAGCATACGACAGGCCGATAACTATGGCTACACCTTC. Translation: CASSIRQADNYGYTF.

The rearrangement joins TRBV19 to TRBJ2-2; the match to TRBD1 covers 10 bases. V was clipped by 6 bases and J by 3 bases; unmatched bases: 10. Germline V gene lookup returns CDR1 LNHDA and CDR2 SQIVND (reference sequence). The CDR3 is 17 residues long. The chain's CDR3 is CASRNLPGQGYTGELFF. The CDR3 nucleotides read TGTGCCAGTAGAAATCTGCCGGGACAGGGGTACACCGGGGAGCTGTTTTTT. Combining the CDR3 with reference TRBV19 and TRBJ2-2 gives the whole variable domain DGGITQSPKYLFRKEGQNVTLSCEQNLNHDAMYWYRQDPGQGLRLIYYSQIVNDFQKGDIAEGYSVSREKKESFPLTVTSAQKNPTAFYLCASRNLPGQGYTGELFFGEGSRLTVL.

This clonotype has a handful of counts. This chain joins TRBV30 and TRBJ2-7; 8 nucleotides match TRBD1. Unmatched junction bases numbered 6, after V lost 4 bases and J lost 4 bases. Germline CDR1 and CDR2: GTSNPN and SVGIG (reference sequence). This CDR3 is built from 13 residues. The CDR3 reads CAWNPDRGYEQYF. For the CDR3, the DNA is TGTGCCTGGAACCCTGACAGGGGTTACGAGCAGTACTTC. The full variable domain, in which reference TRBV30 and TRBJ2-7 provide the parts outside the CDR3, is SQTIHQWPATLVQPVGSPLSLECTVEGTSNPNLYWYRQAAGRGLQLLFYSVGIGQISSEVPQNLSASRPQDRQFILSSKKLLLSDSGFYLCAWNPDRGYEQYFGPGTRLTVT.

The table lists this clonotype with many counts. The genes are TRBV2 and TRBJ2-1; D not certain. The CDR3 loop spans 11 amino acids. V dropped 6 bases and J dropped 4 bases, with 4 bases sitting between them. Germline-derived CDR1 and CDR2 are SNHLY and FYNNEI. CDR3 DNA sequence: TGTGCCAGCAGCCCTTACAATGAGCAGTTCTTC. Residues: CASSPYNEQFF.

This clonotype was recorded many times. V usage is TRBV7-2 and J usage is TRBJ2-7; D call uncertain. V was cut by 3 bases and J by 3 bases, with 9 bases left in between. The CDR3 contains 13 residues. The V gene's germline CDR1 is SGHTA and CDR2 FQGNSA. CDR3 protein: CASSLGIYYEQYF. The CDR3 nucleotides read TGTGCCAGCAGCTTGGGCATCTACTACGAGCAGTACTTC.

This clonotype was observed many times. The rearrangement uses TRBV3-1 and TRBJ2-1, with a tentative D call TRBD2 (6 bases). The CDR3 consists of 16 residues. Trimming cost V 4 bases and J 0 bases, with 13 bases left between them. Germline assignment: CDR1 LGHDT and CDR2 YNNKEL (reference sequence). CDR3 protein: CASSLLLAASYNEQFF. The CDR3 coding sequence is TGTGCCAGCAGCCTCCTACTAGCCGCCTCCTACAATGAGCAGTTCTTC.

This clonotype was seen a few times. The chain combines TRBV28 with TRBJ1-1; possibly TRBD1 for D (5 bases). CDR1 is MDHEN and CDR2 is SYDVKM in the germline V gene. The CDR3 is 12 amino acids. Trimming left V 4 bases short and J 4 bases short, with 7 bases between. The CDR3 DNA is TGTGCCAGCAGTTATGGGGCCACTGAAGCTTTCTTT. It specifies CASSYGATEAFF.

A few counts support this clonotype. This rearrangement joins TRBV5-6 to TRBJ2-7, with TRBD2 matching 9 bases. With 4 bases clipped from V and 2 bases from J, the junction kept 4 bases outside the gene matches. CDR1 is SGHDT and CDR2 is YYEEEE in the germline V gene. This CDR3 spans 14 amino acids. The CDR3 loop reads CASSRLAETYEQYF. The CDR3 DNA reads TGTGCCAGCAGCCGACTAGCGGAGACCTACGAGCAGTACTTC.

Details on this clonotype: A read error may be the cause here, since a much bigger clone is one base away. This rearrangement joins TRBV6-2 or TRBV6-3 to TRBJ2-3, with a weak D call TRBD1 (6 bases). In germline, CDR1 is MNHEY, CDR2 SVGEGT. The CDR3 is 20 amino acids. For the CDR3, the DNA is TGTGCCAGCAGTTACTCGACAGGCCGCATAGAAGGGCAAGGCACAGATACGCGGTATTTT. Protein: CASSYSTGRIEGQGTDTRYF.

In this sample, this clonotype turned up a few times. Only one base separates this from a far larger clonotype, so it likely reflects a read error. The V and J genes are TRBV12-3 or TRBV12-4 and TRBJ2-1; perhaps TRBD1 as D (6 bases). The end of the DNA aligns better with TRBJ2-5, so the J call may be wrong. The CDR3 length is 14 residues. The CDR3 loop reads CASSLARQAETQYF. The CDR3 bases are TGTGCCAGCAGTTTAGCGAGACAGGCGGAGACCCAGTACTTC.

The table lists this clonotype with many counts. The J gene is TRBJ2-5, the V gene TRBV20-1; D not resolved. This CDR3 region has 13 residues. V was shortened by 5 bases and J by 4 bases, with 14 bases between the two germline ends. Germline values: CDR1 DFQATT, CDR2 SNEGSKA (reference sequence). The CDR3 bases are TGCAGTGCTCCCGACTGGCGCCGAGAGACCCAGTACTTC. It yields the protein CSAPDWRRETQYF.

This clonotype has at least ten counts. V is TRBV2 and J is TRBJ2-2, with D perhaps matching TRBD1 (6 bases). The V end was cut by 6 bases, the J end by 7 bases, with 12 bases between. CDR1 and CDR2 (germline): SNHLY, FYNNEI. This CDR3 comprises 13 residues. The CDR3 bases are TGTGCCAGCAGGGACAGAACTCGCGGGGAGCTGTTTTTT. This sequence encodes CASRDRTRGELFF.

Remarks on this clonotype: Possible read error: a much larger clone is one base away. The rearrangement uses TRBV3-1 and TRBJ1-2; D uncertain. The germline V gene has CDR1 LGHDT and CDR2 YNNKEL (reference sequence). The CDR3 has 15 residues. CDR3 amino acids: CARSQVVSSLYGYTF. For the CDR3, the DNA is TGTGCCAGAAGCCAAGTTGTCAGTTCGCTCTATGGCTACACCTTC.

This clonotype was recorded many times. The chain joins TRBV7-9 to TRBJ1-2, with 8 bases fitting TRBD1. In germline, CDR1 is SEHNR, CDR2 FQNEAQ (reference sequence). Trimming removed 5 bases from V and 7 bases from J; junction bases left unmatched: 9. The CDR3 is 14 residues long. The chain's CDR3 is CASSPIDRGGGYTF. As DNA, the CDR3 is TGTGCCAGCAGCCCTATAGACAGGGGAGGTGGCTACACCTTC.